One and the same sample provided the 3 T cell receptor beta chains below, sequenced in a study of beta chain features in type 1 diabetes (dated by TCRdb to about 2018). The study at large found these results: In all four CD4+ subsets, TCRB CDR3 length was moderately but significantly shorter in type 1 diabetes patients.

Which antigens these TCRs recognize remains unknown. The receptor library was made with the immunoSEQ multiplex PCR assay. All of the isolated RNA was reverse transcribed with the High Capacity cDNA Reverse Transcription Kit, so expressed TCRB transcripts were sequenced. Not all clones reach the TCRdb copy of this immuneACCESS table, which keeps in-frame sequences only. Checked studies attribute under half of the gap to unresolved V genes and leave the rest unexplained. This sample lists roughly 100,000 clones; roughly 28% were detected once. The top ten hold 0.53% of the sample. The sequenced sample was central memory CD4+ T cells from blood. Source of these receptors: a woman between 18 and 29 years old with type 1 diabetes.

There are a few counts of this clone. This rearrangement joins TRBV7-8 to TRBJ2-7; TRBD1 matches at 11 bases. The germline gives CDR1 SGHVS, CDR2 FQNEAQ. CDR3 length: 15 residues. V shed 5 bases and J 5 bases; nucleotides not matched to a gene: 8. This CDR3 reads CASSPTGTGGNEQYV. The CDR3 DNA reads as TGTGCCAGCAGCCCTACCGGGACAGGGGGTAACGAGCAGTACGTC.

As regards this clone: This sequence may be a read error, since a much larger clone differs from it by one base. The rearrangement uses TRBV30 and TRBJ2-5, with a tentative D call TRBD2 (5 bases). Looked up from germline, CDR1 is GTSNPN and CDR2 is SVGIG (reference sequence). The length of the CDR3 is 14 residues. The CDR3 DNA reads TGTGCCGGGAGCCAAGGGCGGGCCCAAGAGACCCAGTACTTC. It encodes CAGSQGRAQETQYF. The complete variable domain, with remaining parts taken from reference TRBV30 and TRBJ2-5, reads SQTIHQWPATLVQPVGSPLSLECTVEGTSNPNLYWYRQAAGRGLQLLFYSVGIGQISSEVPQNLSASRPQDRQFILSSKKLLLSDSGFYLCAGSQGRAQETQYFGPGTRLLVL.

Only a few counts were recorded for this clone. The rearrangement joins TRBV28 to TRBJ2-1; tentative D call: TRBD2 (6 bases). Per the germline V gene, CDR1 is MDHEN and CDR2 is SYDVKM. CDR3 size: 18 residues. Trimming removed 5 bases at V and 4 bases at J, with 24 bases between. The CDR3 protein is CASSMPKRASSEYNEQFF. For the CDR3, the DNA is TGTGCCAGCAGTATGCCGAAGCGGGCAAGCTCGGAATACAATGAGCAGTTCTTC.